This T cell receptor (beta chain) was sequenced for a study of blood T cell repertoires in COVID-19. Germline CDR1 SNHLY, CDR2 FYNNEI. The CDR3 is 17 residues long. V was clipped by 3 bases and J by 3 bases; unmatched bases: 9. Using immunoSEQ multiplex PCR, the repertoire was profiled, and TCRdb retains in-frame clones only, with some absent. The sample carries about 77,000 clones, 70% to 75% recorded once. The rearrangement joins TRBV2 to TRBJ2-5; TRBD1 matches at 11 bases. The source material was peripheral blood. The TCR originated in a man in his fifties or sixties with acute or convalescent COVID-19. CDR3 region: CASSETGTGGSKETQYF. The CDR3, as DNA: TGTGCCAGCAGTGAGACCGGGACAGGGGGTTCTAAAGAGACCCAGTACTTC.